These 16 T cell receptor beta chains share one sample of origin, sequenced in a study of blood T cell repertoires in COVID-19. Here immunoSEQ multiplex PCR was the method, and the copy in TCRdb shows in-frame clones only, minus some. This table holds some 250,000 clones, about three quarters found once. The source material was peripheral blood. These receptors came from a woman over 75 with acute or convalescent COVID-19.

The chain links TRBV6-5 to TRBJ1-5; D unclear. V was trimmed by 0 bases and J by 1 base, leaving 10 bases between them. Looked up from germline, CDR1 is MNHEY and CDR2 is SVGAGI. This CDR3 region has 16 residues. The CDR3 nucleotides are TGTGCCAGCAGTTACTCCCCTCTGAGCAGCAATCAGCCCCAGCATTTT. Protein: CASSYSPLSSNQPQHF.

This clone showed up just a few times. CDR3 nucleotides: TGTGCCAGCAGCTTAGATAACAGGAGCAATCAGCCCCAGCATTTT. It translates to CASSLDNRSNQPQHF. This rearrangement joins TRBV7-8 to TRBJ1-5, with a possible D match to TRBD1 (5 bases). Germline V gene lookup returns CDR1 SGHVS and CDR2 FQNEAQ. V dropped 1 base and J dropped 1 base, with 8 bases sitting between them. This CDR3 region has 15 residues.

The gene calls are TRBV4-1 and TRBJ2-3; 8 bases line up with TRBD1. Germline V gene lookup returns CDR1 MGHRA and CDR2 YSYEKL. Trimming took 1 base from V and 8 from J; bases not matched to a gene: 14. The CDR3 covers 17 residues. This CDR3 reads CASSQGTGPLGEGTQYF. CDR3 in DNA: TGCGCCAGCAGCCAAGGGACAGGGCCCTTAGGAGAGGGTACGCAGTATTTT.

This sequence joins TRBV18 and TRBJ1-1, with D perhaps matching TRBD1 (5 bases). This CDR3 comprises 14 residues. The germline CDR1 and CDR2 sequences are KGHSH and LQKENI. V dropped 5 bases and J dropped 4 bases, with 14 bases sitting between them. This chain's CDR3 is CASSESGRATEAFF. The CDR3 DNA reads as TGTGCCAGCTCAGAGTCAGGGAGGGCCACTGAAGCTTTCTTT.

The chain uses TRBV29-1 and TRBJ2-1, with TRBD1 matching over 8 bases. Germline CDR1 reads SQVTM; CDR2 reads ANQGSEA. CDR3 size: 13 residues. The V gene end was trimmed by 8 bases and the J gene end by 4 bases; junction bases not matched to a gene: 7. CDR3 in DNA: TGCAGCTCACGGACAGGGCGATACAATGAGCAGTTCTTC. Translation: CSSRTGRYNEQFF.

The CDR3 DNA follows: TGTGCCAGCAGTGCTCGGGAGGGTGGCAATCAGCCCCAGCATTTT. This sequence encodes CASSAREGGNQPQHF. This rearrangement joins TRBV27 to TRBJ1-5; D not resolved. CDR1 is MNHEY, CDR2 SMNVEV, per germline (reference sequence). V dropped 5 bases and J dropped 2 bases, with 13 bases sitting between them. The CDR3 is 15 residues long.

This clone was observed a handful of times. The rearrangement links TRBV10-3 to TRBJ2-3, with D perhaps matching TRBD2 (8 bases). V was trimmed by 3 bases and J by 6 bases, leaving 25 bases between them. The CDR3 is made up of 18 amino acids. Germline assignment: CDR1 ENHRY and CDR2 SYGVKD. The CDR3 spells CAISDSGGGTASADTQYF. CDR3 DNA sequence: TGTGCCATCAGTGATTCGGGAGGGGGCACAGCATCTGCGGATACGCAGTATTTT.

Only a few counts were recorded for this clone. The V and J genes are TRBV4-3 and TRBJ2-1, with 8 bases that match TRBD2. This CDR3 region has 15 residues. Germline CDR1 reads LGHNA; CDR2 reads YSLEER. V gave up 3 bases and J gave up 2 bases; unmatched junction bases: 3. The CDR3 region has the DNA TGCGCCAGCAGCCAGAGCGGGGGTCCCTACAATGAGCAGTTCTTC. Protein sequence: CASSQSGGPYNEQFF.

The gene calls are TRBV5-6 and TRBJ2-1; TRBD2 matches at 8 bases. CDR3 size: 15 residues. Germline CDR1 is SGHDT and CDR2 is YYEEEE. Trimming at V came to 2 bases and at J to 8 bases, leaving 9 bases not matched to a gene. The CDR3 bases are TGTGCCAGCAGCTTCTTCTCGGGACTAGTCTATGAGCAGTTCTTC. Amino acid sequence: CASSFFSGLVYEQFF.

The rearrangement links TRBV6-6 to TRBJ2-7; the D gene is possibly TRBD2 (6 bases). The CDR3 runs 15 residues. V dropped 2 bases and J dropped 5 bases, with 16 bases sitting between them. CDR1 is MNHNY and CDR2 is SVGAGI in the germline V gene (reference sequence). CDR3 nucleotides: TGTGCCAGCAGTTACGCGGCTAGCGTTGGAAACGAGCAGTACTTC. Translating gives CASSYAASVGNEQYF.

V is TRBV10-3 and J is TRBJ1-2, with TRBD1 as a possible D gene (5 bases). The germline CDR1 and CDR2 sequences are ENHRY and SYGVKD. The CDR3 extends over 13 amino acids. V was trimmed by 7 bases and J by 7 bases, leaving 16 bases between them. The CDR3 spells CAITQGVFRGYTF. CDR3 bases: TGTGCCATCACCCAGGGCGTTTTTCGTGGCTACACCTTC.

The rearrangement links TRBV19 to TRBJ1-1, with D possibly matching TRBD1 (6 bases). The length of the CDR3 is 15 residues. Germline V gene lookup returns CDR1 LNHDA and CDR2 SQIVND (reference sequence). The ends were cut back, 2 bases at V and 0 bases at J, with 10 bases in the middle. The CDR3 loop is CASSIPGAMNTEAFF. The CDR3 DNA is TGTGCCAGTAGTATACCAGGGGCGATGAACACTGAAGCTTTCTTT.

This chain connects TRBV6-6 to TRBJ1-1, with 9 bases matching TRBD1. The CDR3 runs to 14 residues. CDR1 MNHNY and CDR2 SVGAGI come from the germline V gene (reference sequence). Unmatched junction bases numbered 2, after V lost 5 bases and J lost 1 base. DNA of the CDR3: TGTGCCAGCAGTGCGGGACAGGGGAACACTGAAGCTTTCTTT. Amino acid sequence: CASSAGQGNTEAFF.

The rearrangement joins TRBV6-6 to TRBJ2-5, with TRBD1 matching 10 bases. The germline gives CDR1 MNHNY, CDR2 SVGAGI (reference sequence). J gave up 5 bases and V 2 bases, and 5 bases lay outside the gene matches. The CDR3 is 15 residues long. CDR3 coding DNA: TGTGCCAGCAGTTACGTCGGACAGGGGGGGGAGACCCAGTACTTC. Protein: CASSYVGQGGETQYF.

The chain joins TRBV15 to TRBJ2-3, with 7 bases identical to TRBD2. The CDR3 is made up of 16 amino acids. Germline CDR1 is LNHNV and CDR2 is YYDKDF (reference sequence). Unmatched junction bases numbered 5, after V lost 0 bases and J lost 2 bases. Here the CDR3 reads CATSREVAGPTDTQYF. CDR3 in DNA: TGTGCCACCAGCAGAGAGGTAGCGGGCCCCACAGATACGCAGTATTTT.

This clone turned up a few times. V is TRBV7-2 and J is TRBJ1-6; 8 positions agree with TRBD1. The J segment lost 3 bases and the V segment lost 5 bases, leaving 6 bases of the junction unmatched. This CDR3 is 16 amino acids long. Germline CDR1 reads SGHTA; CDR2 reads FQGNSA. The CDR3 nucleotides read TGTGCCAGCAGCCTTCGGACAGGGAGCTATAATTCACCCCTCCACTTT. Amino acid sequence: CASSLRTGSYNSPLHF.